This T cell receptor (beta chain) appears in the sequencing data of a study of T-cell memory formation after mild COVID-19. General study findings and limits: SARS-CoV-2 specificity was not confirmed for second-wave clones peaking on day 37.

This clonotype was observed many times. What it binds is not known. TCRdb called the 5' RACE reads again in MiXCR, with one record for every CDR3 protein. This repertoire shows around 140,000 distinct CDR3 sequences, 6% found once; its top ten account for 2% to 2.5%. The CDR3 spans 15 residues. Germline lookup yields CDR1 SGHDT and CDR2 YYEEEE. The ends lost 4 bases at V and 2 bases at J; junction bases unmatched: 7. The chain has TRBV5-6 and TRBJ2-7; TRBD2 agrees at 9 bases. This TCR was sampled from an adult woman who had mild COVID-19 (a few samples of this study predate the infection). Cell type and time point are not known. The sample comprised PBMCs or a T cell subset sorted from them (not recorded which). The CDR3 coding sequence is TGTGCCAGCAGCCTTGAGGGACTAGCCCCCTACGAGCAGTACTTC. Amino acid sequence: CASSLEGLAPYEQYF.